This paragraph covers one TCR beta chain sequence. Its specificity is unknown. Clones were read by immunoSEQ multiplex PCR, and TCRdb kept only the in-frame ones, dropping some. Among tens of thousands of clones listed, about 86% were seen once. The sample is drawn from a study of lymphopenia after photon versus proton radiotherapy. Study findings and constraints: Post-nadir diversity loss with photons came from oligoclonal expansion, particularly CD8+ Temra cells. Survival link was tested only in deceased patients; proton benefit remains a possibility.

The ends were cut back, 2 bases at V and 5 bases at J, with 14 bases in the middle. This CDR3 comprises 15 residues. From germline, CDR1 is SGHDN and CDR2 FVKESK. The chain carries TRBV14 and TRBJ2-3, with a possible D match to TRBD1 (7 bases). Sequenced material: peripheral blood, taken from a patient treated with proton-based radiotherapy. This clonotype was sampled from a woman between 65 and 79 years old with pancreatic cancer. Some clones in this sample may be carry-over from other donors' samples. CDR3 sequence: CASSQQGGQGDTQYF. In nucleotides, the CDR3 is TGTGCCAGCAGCCAACAGGGGGGTCAAGGAGATACGCAGTATTTT.